Shown below are 23 T cell receptor beta chains from a single sample sequenced in a study of CD8 T cells in ankylosing spondylitis. From the 5' RACE reads, TCRdb called clonotypes with MiXCR, one entry per CDR3 protein. The sample carries 250,000 to 350,000 distinct CDR3 sequences, around 20% recorded once. Sequenced material: blood, either unsorted or a sorted T cell fraction (not recorded which). Receptors originate from a female donor with ankylosing spondylitis or in good health (not recorded which).

In this sample, this clonotype turned up many times. This chain connects TRBV29-1 to TRBJ2-5; 9 bases fit TRBD1. Germline CDR1 SQVTM, CDR2 ANQGSEA. With V trimmed by 5 bases and J by 4 bases, 5 bases remained unmatched. The CDR3 length is 13 residues. The CDR3 loop reads CSVNTGGGETQYF. In DNA, the CDR3 is TGCAGCGTTAATACAGGGGGCGGAGAGACCCAGTACTTC.

CDR3 nucleotide sequence: TGTGCCAGCAGTGAAGCTAGGGGGCTCCAAGAGACCCAGTACTTC. Amino acids: CASSEARGLQETQYF. The V call is TRBV2, the J call TRBJ2-5; TRBD1 matches 7 bases. The CDR3 has 15 residues. Trimming took 0 bases from V and 1 from J; bases not matched to a gene: 2. Germline-derived CDR1 and CDR2 are SNHLY and FYNNEI.

The chain carries TRBV7-2 and TRBJ2-3, with 7 bases fitting TRBD2. The CDR3 length is 15 residues. The germline V gene encodes CDR1 SGHTA and CDR2 FQGNSA. The ends lost 1 base at V and 6 bases at J; junction bases unmatched: 7. CDR3 residues: CASSLDLARGDTQYF. Here the CDR3 DNA reads TGTGCCAGCAGCTTAGATCTAGCGCGGGGGGATACGCAGTATTTT.

The CDR3 sequence: CASSWDTGPLDIQYF. CDR3 DNA: TGTGCCAGCAGCTGGGACACCGGGCCCTTGGACATTCAGTACTTC. The genes are TRBV7-2 and TRBJ2-4, with D maybe TRBD1 (6 bases). V gave up 4 bases and J gave up 8 bases, with 18 bases separating them. Germline V gives CDR1 SGHTA, CDR2 FQGNSA. This CDR3 has 15 residues.

The rearrangement uses TRBV4-2 and TRBJ2-3, with 8 bases identical to TRBD2. CDR3 length equals 14 residues. V was clipped by 1 base and J by 4 bases; unmatched bases: 1. Germline CDR1 and CDR2: LGHNA and YNFKEQ. CDR3 nucleotides: TGTGCCAGCAGCCAAGTGGGACTAGCAGATACGCAGTATTTT. It is translated as CASSQVGLADTQYF.

This clonotype has a handful of counts. This rearrangement joins TRBV20-1 to TRBJ1-1; maybe TRBD1 (6 bases). Germline CDR1 reads DFQATT; CDR2 reads SNEGSKA (reference sequence). The CDR3 is 18 amino acids. V lost 2 bases and J 1 base, leaving 23 bases between the germline ends. The CDR3 bases are TGCAGTGCTAGAAACAGCATCGGTGAGATGGGGGCGAACACTGAAGCTTTCTTT. Its translation is CSARNSIGEMGANTEAFF.

The chain employs TRBV6-5 and TRBJ1-5; 12 bases match TRBD1. V was pared by 2 bases and J by 7 bases, with 9 bases of the junction left unmatched. Germline loops: CDR1 MNHEY, CDR2 SVGAGI. CDR3 length equals 17 residues. The CDR3 DNA is TGTGCCAGCAGTTACCTCGGGGACAGGGGGCAAGGACAGCCCCAGCATTTT. This gives the protein CASSYLGDRGQGQPQHF.

This clonotype has only a few counts. V usage is TRBV18 and J usage is TRBJ1-5, with D possibly being TRBD1 (6 bases). The CDR3 totals 16 residues. Germline V gene data show CDR1 as KGHSH and CDR2 as LQKENI. V lost 0 bases to trimming and J lost 0 bases, with 9 bases between them. CDR3 nucleotides: TGTGCCAGCTCACCACCAGGGACATCTAGCAATCAGCCCCAGCATTTT. Translated, it gives CASSPPGTSSNQPQHF.

This clonotype was detected only a few times. The chain uses TRBV7-2 and TRBJ1-1, with a weak D call TRBD1 (6 bases). The CDR3 has 14 residues. Germline CDR1 and CDR2: SGHTA and FQGNSA. V lost 5 bases, J lost 4 bases, and 14 bases lay in between. Here the CDR3 reads CASSGNRVPTEAFF. The CDR3 DNA reads TGTGCCAGCAGCGGAAACAGGGTGCCCACTGAAGCTTTCTTT. The whole variable domain, remainder taken from reference TRBV7-2 and TRBJ1-1, is GAGVSQSPSNKVTEKGKDVELRCDPISGHTALYWYRQSLGQGLEFLIYFQGNSAPDKSGLPSDRFSAERTGGSVSTLTIQRTQQEDSAVYLCASSGNRVPTEAFFGQGTRLTVV.

To note about this clonotype: The conserved phenylalanine or tryptophan is not found at the CDR3 terminus, so this likely reflects a read error. No DNA is shown, since the ends of the CDR3 on it are uncertain; the CDR3 is the one TCRdb lists. This sequence joins TRBV13 and TRBJ2-1; the table's D call, TRBD1, was not checked against the DNA. Looked up from germline, CDR1 is PRHDT and CDR2 is FYEKMQ (reference sequence). The CDR3 totals 9 residues, both ends included. The CDR3 loop reads CASSCSRDG.

The rearrangement links TRBV15 to TRBJ2-5, with no clear D. Looked up from germline, CDR1 is LNHNV and CDR2 is YYDKDF (reference sequence). Trimming took 8 bases from V and 5 from J, leaving 9 bases between them. CDR3 length equals 11 residues. The CDR3, as DNA: TGTGCCACCCTAGGGTCGGAGACCCAGTACTTC. Amino acid sequence: CATLGSETQYF.

This clonotype was detected only a few times. The chain joins TRBV24-1 to TRBJ1-1; D is perhaps TRBD1 (6 bases). Trimming took 4 bases from V and 4 from J, leaving 15 bases between them. There are 15 residues in the CDR3. Germline assignment: CDR1 KGHDR and CDR2 SFDVKD. CDR3 nucleotide sequence: TGTGCCACCAGTGACAACAGGGAAAGGTCCACTGAAGCTTTCTTT. This gives the protein CATSDNRERSTEAFF.

This clonotype has more than one count but fewer than ten. V gene TRBV20-1 combines with J gene TRBJ2-3, with D perhaps TRBD2 (5 bases). Germline V gene lookup returns CDR1 DFQATT and CDR2 SNEGSKA (reference sequence). V shed 4 bases and J shed 2 bases, with 10 bases lying between them. The CDR3 runs to 13 residues. The CDR3 region is CSAKAVNTDTQYF. The DNA of the CDR3 is TGCAGTGCTAAAGCGGTAAACACAGATACGCAGTATTTT.

This sequence joins TRBV4-3 and TRBJ2-5; D is perhaps TRBD2 (6 bases). V dropped 0 bases and J dropped 5 bases, with 13 bases sitting between them. The germline V gene has CDR1 LGHNA and CDR2 YSLEER. The CDR3 runs 15 residues. The CDR3 coding sequence is TGCGCCAGCAGCCAAGATGGCAGGGAGGTGGAGACCCAGTACTTC. Its translation is CASSQDGREVETQYF.

Here the CDR3 reads CASSEPRLGQETQYF. The CDR3 nucleotides read TGTGCCAGCAGTGAACCTCGGTTGGGACAAGAGACCCAGTACTTC. The rearrangement links TRBV25-1 to TRBJ2-5; D is ambiguous. CDR3 size: 15 residues. Trimming left V 2 bases short and J 2 bases short, with 12 bases between. The germline V gene has CDR1 MGHDK and CDR2 SYGVNS.

This clonotype was seen more than once but under ten times. The chain joins TRBV24-1 to TRBJ2-1; 10 bases match TRBD2. Germline V gene sequence: CDR1 KGHDR, CDR2 SFDVKD. This CDR3 contains 16 residues. The J segment lost 9 bases and the V segment lost 3 bases, leaving 10 bases of the junction unmatched. This chain's CDR3 is CATSDPSGGEGAEQFF. The CDR3 DNA is TGTGCCACCAGTGATCCCAGCGGGGGGGAAGGGGCTGAGCAGTTCTTC.

This clonotype has just a few counts. The V call is TRBV9, the J call TRBJ2-2, with 7 positions matching TRBD2. The CDR3 covers 14 residues. Germline V gene lookup returns CDR1 SGDLS and CDR2 YYNGEE. Trimming took 5 bases from V and 0 from J; bases not matched to a gene: 1. Written as DNA, the CDR3 is TGTGCCAGCAGAGGACTAGCGAACACCGGGGAGCTGTTTTTT. Residues: CASRGLANTGELFF.

The sample holds a few counts of this clonotype. This chain links TRBV7-2 with TRBJ2-1; TRBD2 matches at 8 bases. After removal of 4 bases from V and 7 bases from J, the junction contained 6 bases not matched to a gene. The CDR3 contains 14 residues. Germline V CDR1 and CDR2: SGHTA, FQGNSA. The CDR3 loop is CASSSQRERNEQFF. The CDR3 DNA follows: TGTGCCAGCAGCTCCCAGCGGGAGAGGAATGAGCAGTTCTTC.

The chain employs TRBV29-1 and TRBJ1-3, with D tentatively TRBD1 (5 bases). This CDR3 has 13 amino acids. V lost 5 bases, J lost 0 bases, and 8 bases lay in between. Germline V lookup: CDR1 SQVTM, CDR2 ANQGSEA. In DNA, the CDR3 is TGCAGCGTTCGGGGGAGCTCTGGAAACACCATATATTTT. Its translation is CSVRGSSGNTIYF.

This clonotype was counted at least ten times. CDR3 in DNA: TGTGCCAGCAGCAGGGGCACTGAAGCTTTCTTT. Translated, it gives CASSRGTEAFF. The chain recombines TRBV12-3 or TRBV12-4 with TRBJ1-1, with a weak D call TRBD1 (6 bases). Trimming removed 6 bases from V and 4 bases from J, with 6 bases in between. The CDR3 sequence is 11 residues long.

The gene calls are TRBV11-2 and TRBJ1-1, with D maybe TRBD1 (5 bases). Trimming shortened V by 7 bases and J by 4 bases, and 19 bases separated the two germline ends. This CDR3 has 15 residues. Per germline, CDR1 SGHAT and CDR2 FQNNGV. The CDR3 protein is CASNPGWYAGTEAFF. The CDR3 coding sequence is TGTGCCAGCAACCCAGGGTGGTATGCTGGCACTGAAGCTTTCTTT.

In its sample, this clonotype was seen many times. The V call is TRBV29-1, the J call TRBJ2-1; D might be TRBD1 (5 bases). The germline V and J ends were trimmed by 0 bases and 8 bases, with 11 bases remaining between them. The CDR3 runs to 13 residues. CDR1 SQVTM and CDR2 ANQGSEA come from the germline V gene. In DNA form, the CDR3 reads TGCAGCGTTGAAGATACCAGCAGGGATGAGCAGTTCTTC. It specifies CSVEDTSRDEQFF.

This clonotype has just a few counts. V and J are TRBV12-3 or TRBV12-4 and TRBJ2-3; 7 bases match TRBD2. The CDR3 is made up of 16 amino acids. Losses at the gene ends were 7 bases for V and 2 bases for J; bases not matched to a gene: 12. The CDR3 nucleotides are TGTGCCAGCACCTATCCCGCGGGGGTCTTCACAGATACGCAGTATTTT. It specifies CASTYPAGVFTDTQYF.